This T cell receptor (beta chain) was profiled in a study of neoadjuvant anti-PD-1 for oral cavity cancer. Study at large: Nivolumab at 3 mg/kg was mostly given biweekly, three to four doses, pre-surgery. Around day 43, patients without progression received a fourth nivolumab dose before surgery.

Notes on this clone: The antigen is unknown.

No culture or expansion preceded analysis of these blood cells. Repertoires were generated with immunoSEQ multiplex PCR, while TCRdb's copy carries only in-frame clones and drops some. The sample yields more than 10,000 clones, about three fifths seen once. Study results and limitations: Higher pretreatment Treg/Th17 ratios tracked higher pretreatment blood clonality.

This CDR3 spans 16 amino acids. The V end was cut by 0 bases, the J end by 0 bases, with 11 bases between. The germline V gene encodes CDR1 LNHNV and CDR2 YYDKDF (reference sequence). The specimen was PBMCs, collected before nivolumab (anti-PD-1) treatment. The TCR sequence derives from a person between 40 and 80 years old with oral cavity squamous cell carcinoma. The chain recombines TRBV15 with TRBJ1-1, with D possibly being TRBD1 (5 bases). CDR3 sequence: CATSRDGWGVNTEAFF. The CDR3 bases are TGTGCCACCAGCAGAGATGGTTGGGGGGTGAACACTGAAGCTTTCTTT.